This TCR beta chain was obtained from a study of blood T cell repertoires in COVID-19. The wider study: Specimens from acute and convalescent COVID-19 originated in the United States, Italy and Spain.

The V gene's germline CDR1 is SEHNR and CDR2 FQNEAQ (reference sequence). CDR3 size: 16 residues. V was cut by 2 bases and J by 5 bases, with 18 bases left in between. Method: immunoSEQ multiplex PCR; TCRdb's copy keeps in-frame clones and lacks some. The sample has 150,000 or so clones, 70% to 90% seen once. The sequence was obtained from a woman in her fifties or sixties with COVID-19, enrolled during active disease. The V gene is TRBV7-9, the J gene TRBJ1-2; D gene ambiguous. The sequenced sample consisted of peripheral blood. CDR3 bases: TGTGCCAGCAGCTTACCCCCCCGCAAGAAACTTTATGGCTACACCTTC. Residues: CASSLPPRKKLYGYTF.